These 13 T cell receptor beta chains were all obtained from the same sample, sequenced in a study of shared clonotypes between healthy human individuals. Profiling relied on immunoSEQ multiplex PCR, and the TCRdb table lists in-frame clones only, not all of them. Of 650,000 to 750,000 clones in the sample, 60% to 80% were seen once. Sequencing was carried out using memory CD4+ T cells sorted from blood. Noted subset: CD45RA-negative fraction. The receptors originated from a woman aged 30 to 39 in good health.

This chain links TRBV2 with TRBJ2-6; 7 bases map to TRBD1. The V and J ends lost 6 bases and 2 bases, in that order; junction bases with no gene match: 1. CDR1 is SNHLY, CDR2 FYNNEI, per germline. The CDR3 sequence is 14 residues long. CDR3 sequence (DNA): TGTGCCAGCAGCCAGGGGGCTGGGGCCAACGTCCTGACTTTC. Translated: CASSQGAGANVLTF.

The J gene is TRBJ1-1, the V gene TRBV5-1; 8 positions match TRBD1. There are 15 residues in the CDR3. Losses at the gene ends were 3 bases for V and 9 bases for J; bases not matched to a gene: 13. From germline, CDR1 is SGHRS and CDR2 YFSETQ. In DNA form, the CDR3 reads TGCGCCAGCAGCTCCGGCACTACGCGGGACAGGAAAGCTTTCTTT. This gives the protein CASSSGTTRDRKAFF.

The chain employs TRBV25-1 and TRBJ2-3; 12 bases map to TRBD2. The germline CDR1 and CDR2 sequences are MGHDK and SYGVNS. Trimming cost V 1 base and J 5 bases; bases outside gene matches: 4. CDR3 length: 16 amino acids. The CDR3 nucleotides are TGTGCCAGCAGTGAATCGCCTAGCGGGAGGGAAGATACGCAGTATTTT. Amino acid sequence: CASSESPSGREDTQYF.

The sample holds a few counts of this clone. The J gene is TRBJ2-7, the V gene TRBV20-1; D unclear. Germline values: CDR1 DFQATT, CDR2 SNEGSKA (reference sequence). This CDR3 is built from 11 residues. V was clipped by 6 bases and J by 6 bases, with 12 bases between them. CDR3 protein: CSAPSPVEQYF. CDR3 DNA sequence: TGCAGTGCCCCTTCCCCCGTCGAGCAGTACTTC.

J is TRBJ1-5 and V is TRBV19, with 7 bases matching TRBD1. The CDR3 is 14 residues long. Germline assignment: CDR1 LNHDA and CDR2 SQIVND (reference sequence). With V trimmed by 4 bases and J by 5 bases, 5 bases remained unmatched. The CDR3 here is CASSKDRVDQPQHF. In DNA form, the CDR3 reads TGTGCCAGTAGTAAAGACAGGGTTGATCAGCCCCAGCATTTT.

V usage is TRBV7-2 and J usage is TRBJ2-5; D is uncertain. The CDR3 length is 12 residues. Germline CDR1 and CDR2: SGHTA and FQGNSA. The V and J ends lost 1 base and 5 bases respectively, with 5 bases between them. CDR3: CASSLVAETQYF. As DNA, the CDR3 is TGTGCCAGCAGCTTAGTTGCGGAGACCCAGTACTTC.

This clone turned up a few times. An end of the junction differs from the germline gene, which may be a read error. The V and J genes are TRBV29-1 and TRBJ1-2; D not certain. The germline V gene encodes CDR1 SQVTM and CDR2 ANQGSEA. This CDR3 has 11 residues. CDR3 residues: CSVGTAQVVDF. CDR3 DNA sequence: TGCAGCGTTGGAACAGCGCAGGTCGTTGATTTC. Together with reference TRBV29-1 and TRBJ1-2, the CDR3 gives the full variable domain: SAVISQKPSRDICQRGTSLTIQCQVDSQVTMMFWYRQQPGQSLTLIATANQGSEATYESGFVIDKFPISRPNLTFSTLTVSNMSPEDSSIYLCSVGTAQVVDFGSGTRLTVV.

In its sample, this clone was seen a few times. Other DNA sequences from this sample encode an identical CDR3 as well. The gene calls are TRBV7-9 and TRBJ1-1; D may be TRBD1 (5 bases). Trimming stripped 5 bases from V and 1 base from J, with 11 bases between. Germline V gives CDR1 SEHNR, CDR2 FQNEAQ (reference sequence). The CDR3 has 14 residues. This chain's CDR3 is CASSPRQGNTEAFF. The CDR3, as DNA: TGTGCCAGCAGCCCGCGTCAGGGGAACACTGAAGCTTTCTTT.

The V gene is TRBV4-1, the J gene TRBJ2-1; 9 bases match TRBD2. With V trimmed by 0 bases and J by 4 bases, 7 bases remained unmatched. Germline V lookup: CDR1 MGHRA, CDR2 YSYEKL. The CDR3 is 17 amino acids. This CDR3 reads CASSQDAASGNYNEQFF. As DNA, the CDR3 is TGCGCCAGCAGCCAAGACGCCGCTAGCGGGAATTACAATGAGCAGTTCTTC.

The chain has TRBV4-1 and TRBJ2-3, with 10 bases aligning to TRBD1. CDR3 length: 15 residues. Looked up from germline, CDR1 is MGHRA and CDR2 is YSYEKL. After removal of 4 bases from V and 2 bases from J, the junction contained 3 bases not matched to a gene. The CDR3 reads CASSRGQGDTDTQYF. The DNA of the CDR3 is TGCGCCAGCAGCCGCGGACAGGGGGACACAGATACGCAGTATTTT.

This clone was detected only a few times. This rearrangement joins TRBV7-9 to TRBJ1-3; D is possibly TRBD1 (5 bases). Germline CDR1 is SEHNR and CDR2 is FQNEAQ (reference sequence). Trimming took off 4 bases at V and 0 bases at J, with 16 bases between the two ends. The CDR3 covers 17 residues. CDR3 sequence: CASSSQGGSSSGNTIYF. As DNA, the CDR3 is TGTGCCAGCAGCTCCCAGGGAGGATCTAGCTCTGGAAACACCATATATTTT.

The genes are TRBV29-1 and TRBJ2-1; 7 nucleotides agree with TRBD2. V shed 7 bases and J 8 bases; nucleotides not matched to a gene: 8. Germline V gene data show CDR1 as SQVTM and CDR2 as ANQGSEA. This CDR3 has 12 amino acids. The CDR3 loop is CSGVRGSDEQFF. The CDR3 DNA reads as TGCAGCGGGGTCCGCGGGAGCGATGAGCAGTTCTTC.

The chain joins TRBV7-2 to TRBJ2-7; D remains ambiguous. There are 13 residues in the CDR3. Trimming left V 2 bases short and J 4 bases short, with 9 bases between. The germline CDR1 and CDR2 sequences are SGHTA and FQGNSA. CDR3 bases: TGTGCCAGCAGCTTATACGGGTCTTACGAGCAGTACTTC. This gives the protein CASSLYGSYEQYF. The complete variable domain, with remaining parts taken from reference TRBV7-2 and TRBJ2-7, reads GAGVSQSPSNKVTEKGKDVELRCDPISGHTALYWYRQSLGQGLEFLIYFQGNSAPDKSGLPSDRFSAERTGGSVSTLTIQRTQQEDSAVYLCASSLYGSYEQYFGPGTRLTVT.